This TCR beta chain was observed in a study of T cells in Graves' hyperthyroidism and ophthalmopathy. This clonotype showed up many times. Its cognate antigen is unknown. Amplification of TCR beta CDR3 regions was performed using RNA transcripts as template. The HTBI primer set drove a first-round RT-PCR of the TCR CDR3. TCRdb passed the multiplex PCR reads through MiXCR, listing each CDR3 protein once. The sample comprises about 400,000 distinct CDR3 sequences, 11% to 15% of which are singletons, and around 27% rests with the top ten. Study-wide results and caveats: Ophthalmopathy, as predicted by the model, came a median approximately 6.5 months after the prediction. Classification by a 13 V-J model distinguished ophthalmopathy from stable hyperthyroidism.

CDR1 is MDHEN, CDR2 SYDVKM, per germline. Trimming removed 6 bases at V and 3 bases at J, with 11 bases between. This CDR3 comprises 13 residues. The chain carries TRBV28 and TRBJ1-2; D is unresolved. Sequencing was performed on blood. This receptor was taken from a man between 50 and 59 years old with Graves' ophthalmopathy. This CDR3 is CASSPMVDYGYTF. In DNA, the CDR3 is TGTGCCAGCAGCCCAATGGTGGACTATGGCTACACCTTC.